Described below is a single TCR beta chain sequence and its context. No antigen is known for it. Base-call qualities are not available, and no considerably larger clone is one nucleotide away. CDR1 and CDR2 were assigned from the germline V gene as SGHTA and FQGNSA. After removal of 6 bases from V and 1 base from J, the junction retains 7 bases not matched to a gene. Including the terminal cysteine and phenylalanine, the CDR3 comprises 16 residues. The CDR3 DNA has 48 bases and is translated from base 1. Interpreted using the paper, the time point label stands for: baseline before first vaccination. Samples from vaccinated people were obtained from the UK trials COV001 and COV002, which included a single-blind randomized controlled phase 2/3 trial of AZD1222 (ChAdOx1 nCoV-19) in healthy adults. For TCRbeta chain sequencing, PBMC samples were collected from trial participants at day 0 and at day 28 after the second dose.

This entry belongs to a study of T cell responses to AZD1222 COVID-19 vaccine (dated by TCRdb to the early 2020s). Some background on the complete study: AZD1222 recipients given second doses at about 4 weeks or at about 12 weeks were pooled, since spike-specific TCR depth and breadth were not found to differ between the two schedules. TCR sequencing was performed for approximately 240 trial participants, of whom some 200 were given two doses of AZD1222 and some 26 were given two doses of MenACWY control vaccine. Trial participants were enrolled by age into subgroups of 18-55, 56-69 and 70-plus years, and 148, 28 and 57 TCR-sequenced participants, respectively, were included in these subgroups.

The CDR3 regions of human TCRbeta chains were subjected to immunosequencing. The authors processed their data as follows. Repertoire TCRs were checked for matches against a reference library of SARS-CoV-2-specific TCRs that had been generated using the MIRA antigen-specificity platform. Breadth was defined as the fraction of unique TCRs that were SARS-CoV-2-associated. Depth was defined as the fraction of total T cells that were SARS-CoV-2-associated. Using the MIRA data, each spike-specific TCR was assigned both to the spike region to which the TCR was reactive and to a CD4 or CD8 class. Log10-transformed breadth and depth values were compared by one-way ANOVA with Sidak's multiple comparisons tests. In its TCRdb copy, this immuneACCESS table keeps in-frame sequences only and misses some clones. Where compared with another copy, unresolved V genes explain less than half of these, and the others have no known cause. V, J and clone size reflect that table, while D and trimming were determined from the DNA. In this sample the table shows about 120,000 clones, 88% of which occur a single time. The ten largest make up more than 1.5% of the sample.

Beyond this particular receptor, the publication reports: Reportedly, close to half of the unique spike-specific TCRs recognized epitopes lying outside the regions that are mutated in the B.1.351 and B.1.1.7 variants. Participants were mostly white British, with more females than males. The authors suggested clonal diversity may have been underestimated. Conclusions about previously exposed vaccinees were limited because only six AZD1222 recipients were SARS-CoV-2 seropositive at baseline. CD4 TCRs associated with the vaccine covered the entire spike protein, and the dominant responses were in regions 160-218 and 743-854. Because no day 14 peak-response samples were available, the repertoires could be characterized only after the peak T cell response. After two AZD1222 doses, both the breadth and the depth of spike-specific TCRs were significantly higher than at day 0 and than in MenACWY recipients. In the small 56-69-year group, the increase in depth fell short of significance, most likely because of low power.

The clonotype was recovered from an adult in good health. This specimen was peripheral blood, taken on day 0 of AZD1222 vaccination. The rearranged chain carries TRBV7-2 and TRBJ2-2, with 8 bases in between that match TRBD2. The sequenced DNA: TGTGCCAGCAGTCCAGCTCTAGCGGGGAACACCGGGGAGCTGTTTTTT. It codes for CASSPALAGNTGELFF.